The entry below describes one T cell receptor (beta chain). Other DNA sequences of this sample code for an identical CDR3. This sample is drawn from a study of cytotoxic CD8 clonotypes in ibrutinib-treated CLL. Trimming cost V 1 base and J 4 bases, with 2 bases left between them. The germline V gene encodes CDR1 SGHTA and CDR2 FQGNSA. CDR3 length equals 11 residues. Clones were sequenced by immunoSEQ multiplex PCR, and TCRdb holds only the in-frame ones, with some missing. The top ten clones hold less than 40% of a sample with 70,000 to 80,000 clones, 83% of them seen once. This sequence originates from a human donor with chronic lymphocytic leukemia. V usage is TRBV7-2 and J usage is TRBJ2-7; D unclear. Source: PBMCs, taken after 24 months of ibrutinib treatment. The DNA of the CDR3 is TGTGCCAGCAGCTTAGAGTACGAGCAGTACTTC. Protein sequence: CASSLEYEQYF.